Listed below are T cell receptor beta chains from one sample, sequenced in a study of blood T cell repertoires in COVID-19. Sequenced by immunoSEQ multiplex PCR; TCRdb stores in-frame clones only, minus some. The data contain over 250,000 clones, around 87% of them singletons. Material: PBMCs or T cells enriched from blood (not recorded which). These receptors all come from a woman in her thirties who had recovered from COVID-19. Each CDR3 is given with its conserved first and last residue. A D gene is named only where the DNA matches it firmly. Clone size, where shown, is once, few, many, or a class for clones that have expanded.

-	TRBJ1-2	-	TRBV10-1	TGCGCCACCCCCGGTTCGTGCTATGGCTACACCTTC	CATPGSCYGYTF
-	TRBJ2-7	-	TRBV5-1	TGCGCCAGCAGCTTGGATCCAGGGGGGTACGAGCAGTACTTC	CASSLDPGGYEQYF
-	TRBJ1-6	-	TRBV7-2	TGTGCCAGCAGCTTAAACAGGATTAATTCACCCCTCCACTTT	CASSLNRINSPLHF
-	TRBJ1-2	TRBD1	TRBV5-1	TGCGCCAGCAGCTTGGCAGGGGGCGGAGATGGCTACACCTTC	CASSLAGGGDGYTF
-	TRBJ1-1	-	TRBV4-1	TGCGCCAGCAGCTTTAGGTCAACAGGGCGACTTAACACTGAAGCTTTCTTT	CASSFRSTGRLNTEAFF
-	TRBJ1-1	TRBD1	TRBV6-2/TRBV6-3	TGTGCCAGCAGCTCTGGACAGGGGGCGGCTGAAGCTTTCTTT	CASSSGQGAAEAFF
-	TRBJ2-7	TRBD1	TRBV27	TGTGCCAGCAGTAACGGACAGGGAATCAACTCCTACGAGCAGTACTTC	CASSNGQGINSYEQYF
-	TRBJ2-6	-	TRBV6-1	TGTGCCAGCAGTGAATTTCTCTCTGGGGCCAACGTCCTGACTTTC	CASSEFLSGANVLTF
-	TRBJ1-1	-	TRBV11-3	TGTGCCAGCAGCCCGTCCGGTTCTAACACTGAAGCTTTCTTT	CASSPSGSNTEAFF
-	TRBJ1-1	TRBD1	TRBV6-5	TGTGCCAGCAGCCGGACAGGGTGGAACACTGAAGCTTTCTTT	CASSRTGWNTEAFF
-	TRBJ1-6	-	TRBV5-6	TGTGCCAGCAGCTTGGAACCAGGGGCATATTCACCCCTCCACTTT	CASSLEPGAYSPLHF
-	TRBJ2-3	-	TRBV7-9	TGTGCCAGCAGCTTAGTAGCCGGGGAAGATACGCAGTATTTT	CASSLVAGEDTQYF
-	TRBJ1-5	-	TRBV4-1	TGCGCCAGCAGCCAAGAGATGCGGACAGTTAATCAGCCCCAGCATTTT	CASSQEMRTVNQPQHF
once	TRBJ1-1	-	TRBV20-1	TGCAGTGCCCCTGAGGCCACTGAAGCTTTCTTT	CSAPEATEAFF
-	TRBJ1-1	TRBD1	TRBV6-5	TGTGCCAGCAGTTACCTAACTGGCCAGGGGGGAACTGAAGCTTTCTTT	CASSYLTGQGGTEAFF
-	TRBJ1-2	TRBD1	TRBV6-5	TGTGCCACCTGCCGCGGGACAGGCACCTATGGCTACACCTTC	CATCRGTGTYGYTF
once	TRBJ2-3	TRBD2	TRBV5-4	TGTGCCAGCAGCCGGGGCGGGGGGCCAGATACGCAGTATTTT	CASSRGGGPDTQYF
-	TRBJ1-3	-	TRBV9	TGTGCCAGCAGCCAAGGGACACCCAAAGGGGACACCATATATTTT	CASSQGTPKGDTIYF
-	TRBJ2-6	-	TRBV18	TGTGCCAGCCTCAAGGTTGGGCCCCTCTCTGGGGCCAACGTCCTGACTTTC	CASLKVGPLSGANVLTF
-	TRBJ1-1	TRBD1	TRBV27	TGTGCCAGCAGTCCTCGACAGGGGGCGAAGGGATGGCGAGCTTTCTTT	CASSPRQGAKGWRAFF
-	TRBJ1-1	-	TRBV5-6	TGTGCCAGCAGCTCTCAAGGGGGGAACACTGAAGCTTTCTTT	CASSSQGGNTEAFF
-	TRBJ1-1	-	TRBV29-1	TGCAGCGTTGAGAGGGATAGGACGGGAGCTTTCTTT	CSVERDRTGAFF
-	TRBJ1-2	TRBD1	TRBV3-1/TRBV3-2	TGTGCCAGCAGCGACCGACAGGGGGAGCCTAACTATGGCTACACCTTC	CASSDRQGEPNYGYTF
-	TRBJ1-4	-	TRBV30	TGTGCCTGGGGGGGGGCAGTCAATGAAAAACTGTTTTTT	CAWGGAVNEKLFF
-	TRBJ2-2	TRBD1	TRBV7-8	TGTGCCAGCAGCCCGAGGACAGGGAACACCGGGGAGCTGTTTTTT	CASSPRTGNTGELFF
many	TRBJ1-6	TRBD1	TRBV19	TGTGCCAGCTCAGACCTGGGACAGGGGAATTCACCCCTCCACTTT	CASSDLGQGNSPLHF
-	TRBJ2-3	TRBD1	TRBV18	TGTGCCAGCTCATACCTTCCTTTACAGGGGGCAATCCGCGCAGATACGCAGTATTTT	CASSYLPLQGAIRADTQYF
-	TRBJ1-5	-	TRBV6-2/TRBV6-3	TGTGCCAGCAGTTACTCGAGATCTGGGCCCCAGCATTTT	CASSYSRSGPQHF
-	TRBJ1-1	-	TRBV4-3	TGCGCCAGCAGCCAAGAGGCCCGCACTGAAGCTTTCTTT	CASSQEARTEAFF
-	TRBJ2-3	-	TRBV5-4	TGTGCCAGCAGCTCCCTAGCCGATACGCAGTATTTT	CASSSLADTQYF
-	TRBJ1-5	-	TRBV28	TGTGCCAGCAGGCTCCCGGGAACTCAGCCCCAGCATTTT	CASRLPGTQPQHF
-	TRBJ2-2	-	TRBV6-5	TGTGCCAGCGCGGTACCGGGGACCGGGGAGCTGTTTTTT	CASAVPGTGELFF
-	TRBJ2-2	TRBD2	TRBV28	TGTGCCAGCAGTTCCCAAGCGGGGGGGCTTCCCGGGGAGCTGTTTTTT	CASSSQAGGLPGELFF
-	TRBJ2-2	TRBD1	TRBV5-1	TGCGCCAGCAGCCCGGGACAGGGGCAGGGCACCGGGGAGCTGTTTTTT	CASSPGQGQGTGELFF
-	TRBJ1-5	TRBD1	TRBV2	TGTGCCAGCAACAGGGACAGGGTATCTCAGCCCCAGCATTTT	CASNRDRVSQPQHF
-	TRBJ2-2	TRBD1	TRBV11-3	TGTGCCAGCAGCCCCCGACGGACAGGGGCCACCGGGGAGCTGTTTTTT	CASSPRRTGATGELFF
-	TRBJ1-2	-	TRBV27	TGTGCCAGCAGGGGGGCCGCGGATAACTATGGCTACACCTTC	CASRGAADNYGYTF
once	TRBJ1-4	-	TRBV19	TGTGCCAGTAGGGGCGGGACCGGAGAAAAACTGTTTTTT	CASRGGTGEKLFF
-	TRBJ2-7	-	TRBV5-1	TGCGCCAGCAGCTTGGACAGTGCCTACGAGCAGTACTTC	CASSLDSAYEQYF
-	TRBJ1-6	-	TRBV9	TGTGCCAGCAGCGTAGAAGTCGGCGATTCAGAGGCTAATTCACCCCTCCACTTT	CASSVEVGDSEANSPLHF
-	TRBJ2-3	-	TRBV2	TGTGCCAGCAGCCGGACTTCTAGCACAGATACGCAGTATTTT	CASSRTSSTDTQYF
few	TRBJ2-7	TRBD1	TRBV4-3	TGCGCCAGCAGCCGCTCCGGGTCAGGGACAGGGGTCGAGCAGTACTTC	CASSRSGSGTGVEQYF
-	TRBJ1-1	-	TRBV7-3	TGTGCCAGCAGCTTAGGGGGCCCGAACACTGAAGCTTTCTTT	CASSLGGPNTEAFF
-	TRBJ2-2	-	TRBV9	TGTGCCAGCAGCACCCGACTAGTCGAGAACACCGGGGAGCTGTTTTTT	CASSTRLVENTGELFF
-	TRBJ2-2	-	TRBV7-3	TGTGCCAGCAGCCTAAACGGGGGTATCGCCGGGGAGCTGTTTTTT	CASSLNGGIAGELFF
once	TRBJ2-5	TRBD2	TRBV19	TGTGCCAGCCAAGGTAGCGGGGTTAGCCAAGAGACCCAGTACTTC	CASQGSGVSQETQYF
-	TRBJ2-5	TRBD1	TRBV24-1	TGTGCCACCAGTGGCCCCCGGACAGGGTTCATGGGAGAGACCCAGTACTTC	CATSGPRTGFMGETQYF
-	TRBJ1-1	TRBD1	TRBV5-8	TGTGCCAGCAGCTTGGCTCGACGGGACAGTGAAGCTTTCTTT	CASSLARRDSEAFF
-	TRBJ1-2	-	TRBV7-2	TGTGCCAGCAGCCCTCGGGGGGCGAGGAGCTCCTATGGCTACACCTTC	CASSPRGARSSYGYTF
-	TRBJ1-6	TRBD1	TRBV14	TGTGCCAGCAGCCCCCGTATAGGGACAGGGCCATATAATTCACCCCTCCACTTT	CASSPRIGTGPYNSPLHF
-	TRBJ1-1	TRBD1	TRBV5-6	TGTGCCAGCAGCTTGGCCGGGACAGGCGTTAACACTGAAGCTTTCTTT	CASSLAGTGVNTEAFF
-	TRBJ1-2	-	TRBV15	TGTGCCACCAGCAGAGGGACAGCTAACTATGGCTACACCTTC	CATSRGTANYGYTF
-	TRBJ2-1	-	TRBV7-9	TGTGCCAGCCTCTTTTCGACAGGTTCATACAATGAGCAGTTCTTC	CASLFSTGSYNEQFF
few	TRBJ2-7	-	TRBV28	TGTGCCAGCAGTCGGGGCGAGCAGTACTTC	CASSRGEQYF
once	TRBJ1-5	TRBD1	TRBV5-5	TGTGCCAGCAGCGAGGGACAGGAGGATCAGCCCCAGCATTTT	CASSEGQEDQPQHF
-	TRBJ1-2	TRBD1	TRBV19	TGTGCCAGTAACGCGGAGGGACAGGTACAAATTACTGGCTACACCTTC	CASNAEGQVQITGYTF
-	TRBJ1-6	-	TRBV27	TGTGCCAGCAGTCCCAGGGTCACACCCCTCCACTTT	CASSPRVTPLHF
-	TRBJ1-2	-	TRBV7-2	TGTGCCAGCAGCTTCTCGACAGACGACTATGGCTACACCTTC	CASSFSTDDYGYTF
-	TRBJ1-2	-	TRBV5-1	TGCGCCAGCAGCTTTTTACGGGGGGAAGGCTACACCTTC	CASSFLRGEGYTF